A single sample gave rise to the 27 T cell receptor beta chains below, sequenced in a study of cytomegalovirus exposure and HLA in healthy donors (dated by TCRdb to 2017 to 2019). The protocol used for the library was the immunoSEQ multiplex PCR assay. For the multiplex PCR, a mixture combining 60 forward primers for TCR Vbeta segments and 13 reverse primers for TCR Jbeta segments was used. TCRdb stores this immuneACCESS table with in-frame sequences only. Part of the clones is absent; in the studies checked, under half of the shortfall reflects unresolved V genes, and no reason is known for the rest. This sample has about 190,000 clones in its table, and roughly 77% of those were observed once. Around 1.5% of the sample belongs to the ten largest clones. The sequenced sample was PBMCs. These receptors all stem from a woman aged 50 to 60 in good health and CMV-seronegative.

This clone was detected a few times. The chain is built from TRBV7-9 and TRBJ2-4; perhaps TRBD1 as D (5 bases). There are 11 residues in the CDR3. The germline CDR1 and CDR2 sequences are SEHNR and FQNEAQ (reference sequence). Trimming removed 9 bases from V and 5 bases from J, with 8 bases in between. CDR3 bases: TGTGCCAGGGAACAGGAAAACATTCAGTACTTC. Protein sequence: CAREQENIQYF.

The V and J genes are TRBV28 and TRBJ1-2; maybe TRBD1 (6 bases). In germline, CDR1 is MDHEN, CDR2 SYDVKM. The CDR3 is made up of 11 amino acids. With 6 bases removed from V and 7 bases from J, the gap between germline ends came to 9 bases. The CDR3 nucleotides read TGTGCCAGCAGAGGGGGTCTTGGCTACACCTTC. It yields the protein CASRGGLGYTF.

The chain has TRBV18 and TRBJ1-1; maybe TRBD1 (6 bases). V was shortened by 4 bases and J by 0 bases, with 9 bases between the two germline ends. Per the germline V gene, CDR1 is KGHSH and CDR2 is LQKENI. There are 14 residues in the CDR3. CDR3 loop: CASSLGQLNTEAFF. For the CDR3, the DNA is TGTGCCAGCTCACTGGGACAACTGAACACTGAAGCTTTCTTT.

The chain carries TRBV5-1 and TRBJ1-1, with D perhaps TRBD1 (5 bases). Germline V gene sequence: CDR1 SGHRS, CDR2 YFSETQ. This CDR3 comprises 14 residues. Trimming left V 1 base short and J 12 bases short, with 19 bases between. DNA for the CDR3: TGCGCCAGCAGCTTGAAGCAGGGTTCGGTGAGGACTTTCTTT. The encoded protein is CASSLKQGSVRTFF. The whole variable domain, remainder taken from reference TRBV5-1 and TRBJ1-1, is KAGVTQTPRYLIKTRGQQVTLSCSPISGHRSVSWYQQTPGQGLQFLFEYFSETQRNKGNFPGRFSGRQFSNSRSEMNVSTLELGDSALYLCASSLKQGSVRTFFGQGTRLTVV.

The CDR3 DNA reads as TGTGCCAGTAGTATAGTAGGAGGGGCGGGGGATGAGCAGTTCTTC. Its translation: CASSIVGGAGDEQFF. The rearrangement uses TRBV19 and TRBJ2-1, with 7 bases matching TRBD2. CDR1 and CDR2 (germline): LNHDA, SQIVND (reference sequence). The ends lost 1 base at V and 8 bases at J; junction bases unmatched: 8. The CDR3 spans 15 residues.

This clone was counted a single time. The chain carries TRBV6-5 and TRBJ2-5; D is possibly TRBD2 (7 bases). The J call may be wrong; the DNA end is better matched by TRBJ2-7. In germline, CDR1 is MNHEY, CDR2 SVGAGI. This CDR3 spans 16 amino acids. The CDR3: CASSYSGGGSSYEQYF. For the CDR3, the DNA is TGTGCCAGCAGTTACTCAGGGGGGGGATCCTCCTACGAGCAGTACTTC.

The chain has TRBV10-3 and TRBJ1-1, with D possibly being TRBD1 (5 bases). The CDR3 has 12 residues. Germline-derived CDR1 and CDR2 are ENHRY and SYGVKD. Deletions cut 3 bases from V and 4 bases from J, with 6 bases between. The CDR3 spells CAISDRGTEAFF. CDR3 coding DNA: TGTGCCATCAGTGATAGGGGCACTGAAGCTTTCTTT.

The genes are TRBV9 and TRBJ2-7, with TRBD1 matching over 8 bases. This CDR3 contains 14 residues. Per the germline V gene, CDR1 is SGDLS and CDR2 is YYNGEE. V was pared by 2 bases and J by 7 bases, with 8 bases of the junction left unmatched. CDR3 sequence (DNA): TGTGCCAGCAGCGTGGGACAGGTAACCCGAGAGCAGTACTTC. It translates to CASSVGQVTREQYF. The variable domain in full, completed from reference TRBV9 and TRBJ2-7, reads DSGVTQTPKHLITATGQRVTLRCSPRSGDLSVYWYQQSLDQGLQFLIQYYNGEERAKGNILERFSAQQFPDLHSELNLSSLELGDSALYFCASSVGQVTREQYFGPGTRLTVT.

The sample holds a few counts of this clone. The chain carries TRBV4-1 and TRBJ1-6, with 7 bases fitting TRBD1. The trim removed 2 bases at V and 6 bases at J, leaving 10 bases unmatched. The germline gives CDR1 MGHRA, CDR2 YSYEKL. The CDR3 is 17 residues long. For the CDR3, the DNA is TGCGCCAGCAGCCAACAAATACAGGGGACGGGTAATTCACCCCTCCACTTT. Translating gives CASSQQIQGTGNSPLHF.

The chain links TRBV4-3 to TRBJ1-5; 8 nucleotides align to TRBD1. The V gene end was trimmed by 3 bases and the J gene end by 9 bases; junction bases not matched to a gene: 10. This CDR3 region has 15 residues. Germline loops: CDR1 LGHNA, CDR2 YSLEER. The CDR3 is CASSQDRAGFSPQHF. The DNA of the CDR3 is TGCGCCAGCAGCCAGGACAGGGCGGGTTTCTCGCCCCAGCATTTT.

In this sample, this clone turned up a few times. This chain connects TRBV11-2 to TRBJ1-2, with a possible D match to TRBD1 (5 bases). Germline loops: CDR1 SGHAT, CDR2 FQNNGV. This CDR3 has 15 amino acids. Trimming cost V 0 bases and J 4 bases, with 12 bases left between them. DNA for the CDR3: TGTGCCAGCAGCTTAGAGCGGGGGAGCGGCTATGGCTACACCTTC. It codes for CASSLERGSGYGYTF.

The CDR3 loop reads CASKGGQGIGTEAFF. The CDR3 DNA reads TGCGCCAGCAAGGGGGGACAGGGGATAGGCACTGAAGCTTTCTTT. V gene TRBV5-1 combines with J gene TRBJ1-1; 10 positions agree with TRBD1. Germline lookup yields CDR1 SGHRS and CDR2 YFSETQ. CDR3 length: 15 amino acids. J was trimmed by 4 bases and V by 6 bases; bases with no gene match: 9.

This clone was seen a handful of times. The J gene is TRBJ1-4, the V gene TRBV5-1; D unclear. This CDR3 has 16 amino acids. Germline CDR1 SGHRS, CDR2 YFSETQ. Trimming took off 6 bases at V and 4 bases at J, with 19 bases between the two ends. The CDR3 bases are TGCGCCAGCACCTTCTCAGGCACCCGGAATAATGAAAAACTGTTTTTT. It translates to CASTFSGTRNNEKLFF. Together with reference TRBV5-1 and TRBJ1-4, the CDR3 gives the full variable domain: KAGVTQTPRYLIKTRGQQVTLSCSPISGHRSVSWYQQTPGQGLQFLFEYFSETQRNKGNFPGRFSGRQFSNSRSEMNVSTLELGDSALYLCASTFSGTRNNEKLFFGSGTQLSVL.

The CDR3 loop reads CASSAVLAGPSEQYF. CDR3 coding DNA: TGTGCCAGCTCGGCTGTACTAGCGGGACCCTCCGAGCAGTACTTC. The chain uses TRBV18 and TRBJ2-7; 10 nucleotides line up with TRBD2. After removal of 6 bases from V and 6 bases from J, the junction contained 11 bases not matched to a gene. The germline gives CDR1 KGHSH, CDR2 LQKENI. The CDR3 runs 15 residues.

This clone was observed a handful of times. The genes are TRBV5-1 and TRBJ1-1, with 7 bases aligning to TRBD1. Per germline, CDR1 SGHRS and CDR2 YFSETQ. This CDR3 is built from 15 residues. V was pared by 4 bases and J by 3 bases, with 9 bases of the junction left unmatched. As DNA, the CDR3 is TGCGCCAGCAGCCCGGAAGGGGGACAGCACACTGAAGCTTTCTTT. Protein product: CASSPEGGQHTEAFF. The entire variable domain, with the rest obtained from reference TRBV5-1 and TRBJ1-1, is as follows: KAGVTQTPRYLIKTRGQQVTLSCSPISGHRSVSWYQQTPGQGLQFLFEYFSETQRNKGNFPGRFSGRQFSNSRSEMNVSTLELGDSALYLCASSPEGGQHTEAFFGQGTRLTVV.

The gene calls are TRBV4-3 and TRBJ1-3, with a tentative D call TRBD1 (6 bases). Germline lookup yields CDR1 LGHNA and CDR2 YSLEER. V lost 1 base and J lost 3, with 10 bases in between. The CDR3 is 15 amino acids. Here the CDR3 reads CASSQVQGIGNTIYF. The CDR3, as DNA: TGCGCCAGCAGCCAAGTCCAGGGGATTGGAAACACCATATATTTT.

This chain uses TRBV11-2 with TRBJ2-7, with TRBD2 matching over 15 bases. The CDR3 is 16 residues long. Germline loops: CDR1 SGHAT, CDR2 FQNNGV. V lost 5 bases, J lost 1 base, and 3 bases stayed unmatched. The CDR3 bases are TGTGCCAGCAGCCCTGGACTAGCGGGAGGGTCCTACGAGCAGTACTTC. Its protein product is CASSPGLAGGSYEQYF.

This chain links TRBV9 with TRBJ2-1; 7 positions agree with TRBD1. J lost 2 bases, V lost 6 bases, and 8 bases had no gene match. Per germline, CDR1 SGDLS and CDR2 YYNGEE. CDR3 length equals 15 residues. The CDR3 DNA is TGTGCCAGCACCCCTGCAGGGACAGCCTACAATGAGCAGTTCTTC. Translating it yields CASTPAGTAYNEQFF. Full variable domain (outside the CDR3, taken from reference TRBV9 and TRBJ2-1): DSGVTQTPKHLITATGQRVTLRCSPRSGDLSVYWYQQSLDQGLQFLIQYYNGEERAKGNILERFSAQQFPDLHSELNLSSLELGDSALYFCASTPAGTAYNEQFFGPGTRLTVL.

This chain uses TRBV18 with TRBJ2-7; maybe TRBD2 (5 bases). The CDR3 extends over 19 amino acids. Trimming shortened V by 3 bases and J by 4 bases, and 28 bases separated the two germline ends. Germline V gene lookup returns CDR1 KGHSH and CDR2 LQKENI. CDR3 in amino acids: CASSPLRAGDPDTLYEQYF. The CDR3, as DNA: TGTGCCAGCTCACCGCTGAGGGCAGGAGATCCCGATACCCTTTACGAGCAGTACTTC.

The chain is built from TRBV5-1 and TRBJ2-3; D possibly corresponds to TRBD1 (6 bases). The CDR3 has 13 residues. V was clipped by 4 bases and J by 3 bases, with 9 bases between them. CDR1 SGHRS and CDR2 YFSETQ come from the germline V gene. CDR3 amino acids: CASSTQGTDTQYF. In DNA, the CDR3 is TGCGCCAGCAGCACACAGGGTACAGATACGCAGTATTTT.

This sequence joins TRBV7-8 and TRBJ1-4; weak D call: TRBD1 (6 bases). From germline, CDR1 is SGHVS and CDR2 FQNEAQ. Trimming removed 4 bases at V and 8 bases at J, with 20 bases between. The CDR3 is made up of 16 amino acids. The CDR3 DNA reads TGTGCCAGCAGCTCCTACCGGGCCTCAAGGGGGGAAAAACTGTTTTTT. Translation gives CASSSYRASRGEKLFF.

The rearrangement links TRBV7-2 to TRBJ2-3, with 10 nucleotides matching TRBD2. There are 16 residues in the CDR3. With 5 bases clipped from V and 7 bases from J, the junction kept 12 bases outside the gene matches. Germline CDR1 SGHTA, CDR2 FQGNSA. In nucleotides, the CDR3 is TGTGCCAGCAGCAAAGATAGCGGGGGGATCAAATATACGCAGTATTTT. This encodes CASSKDSGGIKYTQYF. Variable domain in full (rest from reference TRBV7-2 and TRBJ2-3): GAGVSQSPSNKVTEKGKDVELRCDPISGHTALYWYRQSLGQGLEFLIYFQGNSAPDKSGLPSDRFSAERTGGSVSTLTIQRTQQEDSAVYLCASSKDSGGIKYTQYFGPGTRLTVL.

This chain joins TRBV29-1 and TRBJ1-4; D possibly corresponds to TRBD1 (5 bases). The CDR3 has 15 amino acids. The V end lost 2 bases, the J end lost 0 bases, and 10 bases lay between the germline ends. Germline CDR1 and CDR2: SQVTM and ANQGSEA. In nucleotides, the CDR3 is TGCAGCGTTGAACGAAGGGGAACAACTAATGAAAAACTGTTTTTT. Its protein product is CSVERRGTTNEKLFF. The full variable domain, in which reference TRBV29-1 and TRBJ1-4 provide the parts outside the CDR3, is SAVISQKPSRDICQRGTSLTIQCQVDSQVTMMFWYRQQPGQSLTLIATANQGSEATYESGFVIDKFPISRPNLTFSTLTVSNMSPEDSSIYLCSVERRGTTNEKLFFGSGTQLSVL.

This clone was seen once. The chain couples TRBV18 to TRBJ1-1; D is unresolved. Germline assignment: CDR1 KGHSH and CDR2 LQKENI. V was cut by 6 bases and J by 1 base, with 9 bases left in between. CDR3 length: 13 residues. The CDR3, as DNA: TGTGCCAGCTCCCCCGGTCCGAACACTGAAGCTTTCTTT. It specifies CASSPGPNTEAFF.

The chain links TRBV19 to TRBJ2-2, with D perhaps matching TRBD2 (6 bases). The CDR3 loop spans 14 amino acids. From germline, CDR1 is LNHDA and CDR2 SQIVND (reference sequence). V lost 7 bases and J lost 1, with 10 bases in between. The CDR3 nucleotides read TGTGCCAGTACCGGGGGTAAGAACACCGGGGAGCTGTTTTTT. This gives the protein CASTGGKNTGELFF.

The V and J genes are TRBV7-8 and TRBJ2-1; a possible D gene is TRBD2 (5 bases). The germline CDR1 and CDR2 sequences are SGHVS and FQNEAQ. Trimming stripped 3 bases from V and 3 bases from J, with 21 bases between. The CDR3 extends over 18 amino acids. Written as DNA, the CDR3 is TGTGCCAGCAGCTTTAAACCTTATGGTGGAGGCTTCTACAATGAGCAGTTCTTC. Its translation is CASSFKPYGGGFYNEQFF.

CDR3 in amino acids: CASNPGQGFGELFF. As DNA, the CDR3 is TGTGCCAGCAACCCCGGACAGGGTTTCGGGGAGCTGTTTTTT. The chain couples TRBV7-2 to TRBJ2-2; 8 bases line up with TRBD1. Germline V gives CDR1 SGHTA, CDR2 FQGNSA. The V gene end was trimmed by 7 bases and the J gene end by 7 bases; junction bases not matched to a gene: 8. The CDR3 extends over 14 amino acids.